The 20 T cell receptor beta chains below come from one sample, sequenced in a study of T-cell reconstitution after alpha-beta-depleted transplantation in children. A library of TCRbeta sequences, prepared with unique molecular identifiers, was generated. In TCRdb, the PCR reads were re-called with MiXCR into one record per CDR3 protein. The table has roughly 240,000 distinct CDR3 sequences, 6.5% to 10% seen once. Sample: PBMCs, mostly from graft donor cells, taken 180 days after TCRalphabeta/CD19-depleted stem cell transplant. These receptors all stem from a male patient younger than 18 who had a stem cell transplant for acute lymphoblastic leukemia, so the T cells may come from the graft donor.

This clonotype has at least ten counts. The V gene is TRBV25-1, the J gene TRBJ2-2; a possible D gene is TRBD1 (5 bases). With 0 bases removed from V and 11 bases from J, the gap between germline ends came to 13 bases. CDR1 MGHDK and CDR2 SYGVNS come from the germline V gene. The CDR3 runs to 14 residues. The CDR3 spells CASSEYREEAELFF. The CDR3 DNA reads as TGTGCCAGCAGTGAATACAGGGAAGAGGCCGAGCTGTTTTTT.

This clonotype appeared many times. V is TRBV4-1 and J is TRBJ1-5; D is unclear. V lost 0 bases to trimming and J lost 7 bases, with 13 bases between them. Germline V gene data show CDR1 as MGHRA and CDR2 as YSYEKL. The length of the CDR3 is 15 residues. In DNA, the CDR3 is TGCGCCAGCAGCCAAGAGAGGGAGGGAAGGCAGCCCCAGCATTTT. Translating it yields CASSQEREGRQPQHF.

The V call is TRBV20-1, the J call TRBJ2-1; 14 nucleotides agree with TRBD2. The CDR3 is made up of 16 amino acids. The trim removed 0 bases at V and 4 bases at J, leaving 2 bases unmatched. Germline CDR1 reads DFQATT; CDR2 reads SNEGSKA (reference sequence). For the CDR3, the DNA is TGCAGTGCTAGAGATGGGACTAGCGGGAGTTACAATGAGCAGTTCTTC. Translating gives CSARDGTSGSYNEQFF.

In this sample, this clonotype turned up many times. The J gene is TRBJ1-6, the V gene TRBV28; D is undetermined. Deletions cut 4 bases from V and 7 bases from J, with 5 bases between. The CDR3 has 12 amino acids. CDR1 is MDHEN and CDR2 is SYDVKM in the germline V gene. The CDR3 DNA follows: TGTGCCAGCAGTTCGGTGAATTCACCCCTCCACTTT. This gives the protein CASSSVNSPLHF. The full variable domain, rest sourced from reference TRBV28 and TRBJ1-6, is DVKVTQSSRYLVKRTGEKVFLECVQDMDHENMFWYRQDPGLGLRLIYFSYDVKMKEKGDIPEGYSVSREKKERFSLILESASTNQTSMYLCASSSVNSPLHFGNGTRLTVT.

Points on this clonotype: A read error may explain this, as a much larger clone is one base away. The gene calls are TRBV7-8 and TRBJ2-3, with TRBD2 matching 9 bases. V gave up 5 bases and J gave up 2 bases; unmatched junction bases: 5. Germline-derived CDR1 and CDR2 are SGHVS and FQNEAQ. This CDR3 spans 15 amino acids. The CDR3 DNA follows: TGTGCCAGCAGCCCACCTAGCGGGGTCACAGATACGCAGTATTTT. Translating it yields CASSPPSGVTDTQYF.

There are many counts of this clonotype. The chain uses TRBV29-1 and TRBJ1-4, with 8 bases aligning to TRBD1. V was clipped by 7 bases and J by 2 bases; unmatched bases: 6. Germline values: CDR1 SQVTM, CDR2 ANQGSEA. This CDR3 spans 14 amino acids. The CDR3 loop is CSGRQGRTNEKLFF. In DNA, the CDR3 is TGCAGCGGGCGACAGGGGAGGACTAATGAAAAACTGTTTTTT.

This clonotype was found many times. This sequence joins TRBV4-3 and TRBJ1-5; D is undetermined. The ends were cut back, 1 base at V and 6 bases at J, with 7 bases in the middle. Germline V gives CDR1 LGHNA, CDR2 YSLEER. This CDR3 has 13 amino acids. CDR3 nucleotides: TGCGCCAGCAGCCAAGGATACGGTCAGCCCCAGCATTTT. Its translation: CASSQGYGQPQHF.

At least ten counts were recorded for this clonotype. The rearrangement links TRBV20-1 to TRBJ1-2; 8 positions agree with TRBD1. Unmatched junction bases numbered 8, after V lost 3 bases and J lost 5 bases. Germline V gives CDR1 DFQATT, CDR2 SNEGSKA (reference sequence). CDR3 length: 14 residues. In nucleotides, the CDR3 is TGCAGTGCTAGCTTTTACAGGGGGTATTATGGCTACACCTTC. It codes for CSASFYRGYYGYTF.

This clonotype was seen repeatedly, ten times or more. The V gene is TRBV5-1, the J gene TRBJ2-6; unclear D gene. The V end lost 0 bases, the J end lost 0 bases, and 7 bases lay between the germline ends. Germline values: CDR1 SGHRS, CDR2 YFSETQ. The CDR3 extends over 16 amino acids. Here the CDR3 reads CASSLAEISGANVLTF. The CDR3 DNA reads as TGCGCCAGCAGCTTGGCCGAAATCTCTGGGGCCAACGTCCTGACTTTC.

This sequence joins TRBV6-5 and TRBJ2-2; D gene ambiguous. Germline lookup yields CDR1 MNHEY and CDR2 SVGAGI. CDR3 length: 14 amino acids. The germline V and J ends were trimmed by 2 bases and 5 bases, with 9 bases remaining between them. The DNA for the CDR3 is TGTGCCAGCAGTTACGGGCAGCTTACCGGGGAGCTGTTTTTT. The encoded protein is CASSYGQLTGELFF.

This clonotype was seen at least ten times. This sequence joins TRBV12-3 or TRBV12-4 and TRBJ2-1; 8 bases map to TRBD2. This CDR3 has 13 residues. V shed 6 bases, J shed 9 bases, and the junction held 7 bases outside the gene matches. CDR3 protein: CASSLSGSGEQFF. In nucleotides, the CDR3 is TGTGCCAGCAGCTTAAGCGGGAGCGGTGAGCAGTTCTTC.

This clonotype has at least ten counts. The V call is TRBV29-1, the J call TRBJ1-1; the D gene is possibly TRBD1 (6 bases). Germline CDR1 reads SQVTM; CDR2 reads ANQGSEA. Trimming took 7 bases from V and 0 from J, leaving 12 bases between them. CDR3 length equals 13 residues. The CDR3 DNA is TGCAGCGGAGTGACAGGACTGAACACTGAAGCTTTCTTT. Residues: CSGVTGLNTEAFF.

The V and J genes are TRBV10-3 and TRBJ1-5; D is ambiguous. CDR1 is ENHRY and CDR2 is SYGVKD in the germline V gene. The CDR3 spans 13 residues. Trimming removed 1 base from V and 4 bases from J, with 5 bases in between. This CDR3 is CAISELMNQPQHF. The DNA of the CDR3 is TGTGCCATCAGTGAGTTGATGAATCAGCCCCAGCATTTT.

This clonotype was picked up many times. The chain's CDR3 is CASSFAGLAGGPLTYEQYF. The CDR3 DNA reads as TGTGCCAGCAGCTTCGCGGGACTAGCGGGGGGTCCCCTAACCTACGAGCAGTACTTC. The rearrangement joins TRBV7-8 to TRBJ2-7; 15 nucleotides line up with TRBD2. The trim removed 3 bases at V and 2 bases at J, leaving 11 bases unmatched. The CDR3 is made up of 19 amino acids. The V gene's germline CDR1 is SGHVS and CDR2 FQNEAQ.

This CDR3 is CASSFGQGLEAFF. CDR3 DNA: TGTGCCAGTAGTTTCGGACAGGGCCTTGAAGCTTTCTTT. V is TRBV19 and J is TRBJ1-1, with 8 bases that match TRBD1. Unmatched junction bases numbered 6, after V lost 5 bases and J lost 7 bases. Germline lookup yields CDR1 LNHDA and CDR2 SQIVND (reference sequence). CDR3 size: 13 residues.

The chain has TRBV6-5 and TRBJ1-4; D not certain. The germline CDR1 and CDR2 sequences are MNHEY and SVGAGI. V dropped 2 bases and J dropped 8 bases, with 12 bases sitting between them. This CDR3 is built from 14 residues. CDR3 coding DNA: TGTGCCAGCAGTTACACGGATTGGCGGGAAAAACTGTTTTTT. As protein: CASSYTDWREKLFF.

Many counts were recorded for this clonotype. The gene calls are TRBV18 and TRBJ2-7; D not resolved. The CDR3 loop spans 14 amino acids. The V end was cut by 2 bases, the J end by 2 bases, with 10 bases between. CDR1 is KGHSH and CDR2 is LQKENI in the germline V gene. The CDR3 spells CASSPGRKTYEQYF. The CDR3 nucleotides are TGTGCCAGCTCACCAGGGCGGAAAACCTACGAGCAGTACTTC.

About this clonotype itself: A clone one base away is much larger, so this may be a read error. V gene TRBV12-3 or TRBV12-4 combines with J gene TRBJ1-2; D may be TRBD1 (5 bases). The CDR3 covers 17 residues. V shed 4 bases and J shed 0 bases, with 18 bases lying between them. CDR3 nucleotides: TGTGCCAGCAGTTCGGGGCGGGGGTTGTTAGCTAACTATGGCTACACCTTC. The encoded protein is CASSSGRGLLANYGYTF.

In this sample, this clonotype turned up many times. This chain joins TRBV18 and TRBJ2-7; 8 bases map to TRBD1. The CDR3 spans 15 residues. Germline V gives CDR1 KGHSH, CDR2 LQKENI. V dropped 6 bases and J dropped 3; count of bases not matched to a gene: 10. CDR3 amino acids: CASSVGQGVFYEQYF. The CDR3 DNA reads as TGTGCCAGCTCGGTCGGACAGGGAGTATTCTACGAGCAGTACTTC.

The chain combines TRBV20-1 with TRBJ1-2; D not certain. The CDR3 totals 14 residues. Deletions cut 0 bases from V and 4 bases from J, with 12 bases between. CDR1 is DFQATT, CDR2 SNEGSKA, per germline (reference sequence). CDR3: CSARDVKHSYGYTF. The CDR3 nucleotides read TGCAGTGCTAGAGACGTAAAACACTCCTATGGCTACACCTTC.